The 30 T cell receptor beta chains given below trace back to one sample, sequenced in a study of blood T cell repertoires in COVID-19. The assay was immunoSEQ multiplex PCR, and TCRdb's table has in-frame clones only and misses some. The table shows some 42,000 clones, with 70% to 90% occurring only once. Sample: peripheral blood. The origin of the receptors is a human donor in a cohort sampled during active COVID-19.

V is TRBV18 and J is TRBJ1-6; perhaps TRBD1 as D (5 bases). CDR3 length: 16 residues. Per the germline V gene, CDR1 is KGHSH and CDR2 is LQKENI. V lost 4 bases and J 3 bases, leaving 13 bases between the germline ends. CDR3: CASSLDTQGYNSPLHF. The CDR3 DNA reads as TGTGCCAGCTCACTGGACACCCAGGGCTATAATTCACCCCTCCACTTT.

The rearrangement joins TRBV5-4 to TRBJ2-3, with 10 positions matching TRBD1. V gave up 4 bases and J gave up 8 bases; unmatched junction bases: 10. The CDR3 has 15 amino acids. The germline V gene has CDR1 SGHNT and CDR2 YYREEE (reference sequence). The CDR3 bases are TGTGCCAGCAGCCCCGGACAGGGGGATGGGGTTACGCAGTATTTT. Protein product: CASSPGQGDGVTQYF. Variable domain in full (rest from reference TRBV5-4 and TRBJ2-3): ETGVTQSPTHLIKTRGQQVTLRCSSQSGHNTVSWYQQALGQGPQFIFQYYREEENGRGNFPPRFSGLQFPNYSSELNVNALELDDSALYLCASSPGQGDGVTQYFGPGTRLTVL.

The CDR3 reads CASSVTGNGEKLFF. The CDR3 DNA reads TGTGCCAGTAGTGTGACAGGGAACGGTGAAAAACTGTTTTTT. The chain recombines TRBV19 with TRBJ1-4, with 7 bases matching TRBD1. Germline-derived CDR1 and CDR2 are LNHDA and SQIVND (reference sequence). Trimming cost V 5 bases and J 7 bases; bases outside gene matches: 7. The length of the CDR3 is 14 residues.

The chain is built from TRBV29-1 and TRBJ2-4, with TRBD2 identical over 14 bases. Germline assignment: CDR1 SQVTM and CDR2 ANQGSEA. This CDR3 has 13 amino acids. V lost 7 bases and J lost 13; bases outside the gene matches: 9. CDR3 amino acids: CSAVGLAGGEQYF. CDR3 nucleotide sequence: TGCAGCGCCGTAGGACTAGCGGGGGGTGAGCAGTACTTC.

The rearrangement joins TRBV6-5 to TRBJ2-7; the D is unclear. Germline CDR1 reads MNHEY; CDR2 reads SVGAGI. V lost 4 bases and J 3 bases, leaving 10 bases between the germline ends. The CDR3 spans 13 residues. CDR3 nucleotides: TGTGCCAGCAGTTCTGGGCCTTTCTACGAGCAGTACTTC. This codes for CASSSGPFYEQYF.

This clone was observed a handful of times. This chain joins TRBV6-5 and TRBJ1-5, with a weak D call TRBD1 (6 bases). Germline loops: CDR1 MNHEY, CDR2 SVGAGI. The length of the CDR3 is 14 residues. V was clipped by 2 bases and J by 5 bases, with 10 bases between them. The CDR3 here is CASSYHREYQPQHF. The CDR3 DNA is TGTGCCAGCAGTTACCACAGGGAATATCAGCCCCAGCATTTT.

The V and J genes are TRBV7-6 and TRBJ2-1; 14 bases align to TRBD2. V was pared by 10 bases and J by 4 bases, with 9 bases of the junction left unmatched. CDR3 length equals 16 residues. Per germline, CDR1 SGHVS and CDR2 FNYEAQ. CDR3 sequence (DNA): TGTGCCACCTCGGGACTAGCGGGGGACTTATACAATGAGCAGTTCTTC. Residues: CATSGLAGDLYNEQFF.

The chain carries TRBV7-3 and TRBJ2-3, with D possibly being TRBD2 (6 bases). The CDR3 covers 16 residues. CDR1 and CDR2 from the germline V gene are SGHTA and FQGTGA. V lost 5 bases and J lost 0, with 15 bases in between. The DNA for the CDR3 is TGTGCCAGCAGCCCCACGACTAGTTCTAGCACAGATACGCAGTATTTT. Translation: CASSPTTSSSTDTQYF.

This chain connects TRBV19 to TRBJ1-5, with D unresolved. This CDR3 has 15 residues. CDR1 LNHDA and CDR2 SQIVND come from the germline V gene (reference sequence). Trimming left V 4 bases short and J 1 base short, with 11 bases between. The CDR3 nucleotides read TGTGCCAGTAGTAGGTCAGATTCAAGCAATCAGCCCCAGCATTTT. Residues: CASSRSDSSNQPQHF.

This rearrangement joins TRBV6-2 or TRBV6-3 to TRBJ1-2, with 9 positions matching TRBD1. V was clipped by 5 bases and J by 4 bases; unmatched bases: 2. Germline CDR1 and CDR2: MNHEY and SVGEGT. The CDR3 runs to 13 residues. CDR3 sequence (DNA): TGTGCCAGCAGTATGACAGGGGGCTATGGCTACACCTTC. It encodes CASSMTGGYGYTF.

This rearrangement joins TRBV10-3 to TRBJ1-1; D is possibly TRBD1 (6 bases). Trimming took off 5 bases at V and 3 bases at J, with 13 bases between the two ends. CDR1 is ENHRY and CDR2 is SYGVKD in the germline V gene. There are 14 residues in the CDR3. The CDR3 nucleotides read TGTGCCATCAGTCGGGGAGGGGGGGACACTGAAGCTTTCTTT. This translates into CAISRGGGDTEAFF.

In nucleotides, the CDR3 is TGTGCCAGCAGCGTAGGGGACAGGAACAATGAGCAGTTCTTC. Amino acids: CASSVGDRNNEQFF. This chain uses TRBV9 with TRBJ2-1, with 8 positions matching TRBD1. V dropped 0 bases and J dropped 5; count of bases not matched to a gene: 1. This CDR3 contains 14 residues. Per germline, CDR1 SGDLS and CDR2 YYNGEE.

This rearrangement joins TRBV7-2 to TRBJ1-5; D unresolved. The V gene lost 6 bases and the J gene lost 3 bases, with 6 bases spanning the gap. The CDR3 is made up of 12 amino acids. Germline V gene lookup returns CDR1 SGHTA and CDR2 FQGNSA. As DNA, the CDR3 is TGTGCCAGCAGGGGAGACAATCAGCCCCAGCATTTT. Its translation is CASRGDNQPQHF.

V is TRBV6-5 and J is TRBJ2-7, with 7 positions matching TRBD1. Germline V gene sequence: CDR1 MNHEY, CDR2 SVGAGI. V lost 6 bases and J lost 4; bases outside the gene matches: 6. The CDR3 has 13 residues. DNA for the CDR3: TGTGCCAGCAGCGTGACGACAGGGTACGAGCAGTACTTC. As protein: CASSVTTGYEQYF.

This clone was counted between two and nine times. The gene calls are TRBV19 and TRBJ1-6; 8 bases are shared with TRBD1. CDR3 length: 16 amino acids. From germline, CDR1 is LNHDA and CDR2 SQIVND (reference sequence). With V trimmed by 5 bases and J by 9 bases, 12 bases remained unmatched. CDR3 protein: CASSVQGAKYGSPLHF. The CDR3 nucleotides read TGTGCCAGTAGTGTCCAGGGGGCGAAGTATGGTTCACCCCTCCACTTT.

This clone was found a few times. The CDR3 reads CASSIQGLGNQPQHF. The DNA of the CDR3 is TGTGCCAGTAGTATCCAGGGATTAGGCAATCAGCCCCAGCATTTT. V is TRBV19 and J is TRBJ1-5, with a possible D match to TRBD1 (5 bases). CDR3 length: 15 amino acids. V was shortened by 3 bases and J by 2 bases, with 11 bases between the two germline ends. Germline-derived CDR1 and CDR2 are LNHDA and SQIVND (reference sequence).

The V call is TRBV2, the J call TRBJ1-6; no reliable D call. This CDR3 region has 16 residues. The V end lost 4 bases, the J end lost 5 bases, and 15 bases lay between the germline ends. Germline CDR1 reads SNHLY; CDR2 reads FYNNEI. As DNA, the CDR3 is TGTGCCAGCAGTGTATCTGCGAGGGCCGATAATTCACCCCTCCACTTT. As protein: CASSVSARADNSPLHF.

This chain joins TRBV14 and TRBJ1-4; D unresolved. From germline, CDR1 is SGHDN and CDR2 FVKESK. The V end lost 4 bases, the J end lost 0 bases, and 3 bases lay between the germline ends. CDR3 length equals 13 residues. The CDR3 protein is CASSLSTNEKLFF. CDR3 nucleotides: TGTGCCAGCAGCCTCTCAACTAATGAAAAACTGTTTTTT.

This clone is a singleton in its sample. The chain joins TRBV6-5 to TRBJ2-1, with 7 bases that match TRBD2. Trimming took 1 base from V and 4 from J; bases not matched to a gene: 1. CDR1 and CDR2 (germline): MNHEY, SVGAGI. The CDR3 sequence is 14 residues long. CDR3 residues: CASSYFGGYNEQFF. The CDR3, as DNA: TGTGCCAGCAGTTACTTCGGGGGGTACAATGAGCAGTTCTTC.

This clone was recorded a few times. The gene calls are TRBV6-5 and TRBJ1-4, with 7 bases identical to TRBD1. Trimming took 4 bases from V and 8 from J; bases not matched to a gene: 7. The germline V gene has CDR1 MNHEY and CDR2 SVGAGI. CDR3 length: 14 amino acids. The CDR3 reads CASSSAYRGEKLFF. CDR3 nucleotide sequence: TGTGCCAGCAGTTCTGCATACAGGGGAGAAAAACTGTTTTTT.

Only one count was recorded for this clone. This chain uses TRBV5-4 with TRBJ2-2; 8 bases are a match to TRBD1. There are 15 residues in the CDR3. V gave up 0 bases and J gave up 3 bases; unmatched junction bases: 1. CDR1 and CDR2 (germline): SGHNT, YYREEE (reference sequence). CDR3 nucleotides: TGTGCCAGCAGCTTGGGACAGGGGCACACCGGGGAGCTGTTTTTT. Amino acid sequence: CASSLGQGHTGELFF.

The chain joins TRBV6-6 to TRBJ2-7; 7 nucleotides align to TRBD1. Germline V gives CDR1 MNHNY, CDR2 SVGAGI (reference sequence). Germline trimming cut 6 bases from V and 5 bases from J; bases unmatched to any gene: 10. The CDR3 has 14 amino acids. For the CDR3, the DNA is TGTGCCAGCAGAGCACTGGGACAGACGCACGAGCAGTACTTC. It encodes CASRALGQTHEQYF.

CDR3 sequence: CASSLTGGGLGQFF. CDR3 nucleotides: TGTGCCAGCAGCCTAACCGGGGGGGGCCTGGGGCAGTTCTTC. This chain links TRBV27 with TRBJ2-1; 8 nucleotides agree with TRBD2. J gave up 12 bases and V 6 bases, and 13 bases lay outside the gene matches. This CDR3 contains 14 residues. CDR1 MNHEY and CDR2 SMNVEV come from the germline V gene (reference sequence).

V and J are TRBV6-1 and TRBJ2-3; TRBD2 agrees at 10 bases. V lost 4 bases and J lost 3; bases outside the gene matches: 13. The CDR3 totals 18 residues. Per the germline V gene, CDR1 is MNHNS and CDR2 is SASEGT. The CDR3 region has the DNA TGTGCCAGCAGTGGAAAAGGGCAAGCGGGGGGGCCAACAGATACGCAGTATTTT. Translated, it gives CASSGKGQAGGPTDTQYF.

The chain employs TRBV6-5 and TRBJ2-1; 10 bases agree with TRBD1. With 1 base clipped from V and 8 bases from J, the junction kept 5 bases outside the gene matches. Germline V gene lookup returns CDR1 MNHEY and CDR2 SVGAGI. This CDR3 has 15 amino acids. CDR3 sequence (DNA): TGTGCCAGCAGTTACTTGGACAGGGGGTCGGATGAGCAGTTCTTC. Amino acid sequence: CASSYLDRGSDEQFF.

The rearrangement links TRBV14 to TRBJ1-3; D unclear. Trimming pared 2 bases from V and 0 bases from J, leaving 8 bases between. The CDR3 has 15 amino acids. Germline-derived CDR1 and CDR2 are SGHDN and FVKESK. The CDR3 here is CASSQRRSSGNTIYF. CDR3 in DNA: TGTGCCAGCAGCCAAAGGAGGAGCTCTGGAAACACCATATATTTT. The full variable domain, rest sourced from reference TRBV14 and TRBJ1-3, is EAGVTQFPSHSVIEKGQTVTLRCDPISGHDNLYWYRRVMGKEIKFLLHFVKESKQDESGMPNNRFLAERTGGTYSTLKVQPAELEDSGVYFCASSQRRSSGNTIYFGEGSWLTVV.

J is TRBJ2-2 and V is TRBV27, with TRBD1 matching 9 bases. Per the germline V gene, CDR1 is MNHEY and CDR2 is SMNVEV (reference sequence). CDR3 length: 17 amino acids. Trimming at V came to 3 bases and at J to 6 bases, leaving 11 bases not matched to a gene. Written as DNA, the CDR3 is TGTGCCAGCAGTTTGGGACCGGGACAGGGTTCGGCCGGGGAGCTGTTTTTT. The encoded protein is CASSLGPGQGSAGELFF.

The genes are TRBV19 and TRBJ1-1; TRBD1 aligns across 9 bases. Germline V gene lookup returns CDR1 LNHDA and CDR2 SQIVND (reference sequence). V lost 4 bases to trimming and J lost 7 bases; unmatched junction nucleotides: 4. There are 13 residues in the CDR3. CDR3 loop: CASSKRQGVEAFF. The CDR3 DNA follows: TGTGCCAGTAGTAAAAGACAGGGGGTTGAAGCTTTCTTT.

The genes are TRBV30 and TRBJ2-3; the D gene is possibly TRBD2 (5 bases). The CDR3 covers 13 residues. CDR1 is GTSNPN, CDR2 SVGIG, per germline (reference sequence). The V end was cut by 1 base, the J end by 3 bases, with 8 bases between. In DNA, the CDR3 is TGTGCCTGGAGTGCGGGGTCGACAGATACGCAGTATTTT. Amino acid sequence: CAWSAGSTDTQYF.

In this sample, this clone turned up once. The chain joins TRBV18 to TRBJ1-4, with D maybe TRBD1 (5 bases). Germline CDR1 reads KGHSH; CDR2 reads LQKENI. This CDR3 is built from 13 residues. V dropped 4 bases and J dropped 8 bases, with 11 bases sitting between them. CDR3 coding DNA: TGTGCCAGCTCACTGCAGGGTGAAGAAAAACTGTTTTTT. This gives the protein CASSLQGEEKLFF. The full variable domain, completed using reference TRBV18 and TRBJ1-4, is NAGVMQNPRHLVRRRGQEARLRCSPMKGHSHVYWYRQLPEEGLKFMVYLQKENIIDESGMPKERFSAEFPKEGPSILRIQQVVRGDSAAYFCASSLQGEEKLFFGSGTQLSVL.